Reported below is one TCR beta chain. The antigen is unknown. The data are from a study of T cells expressing NK-cell markers. Turning to the study itself: Repertoire data for TCR beta were derived from sorted T cells (CD3+CD56+NKG2C+, CD3+CD56+NKG2C- and CD3+CD56-NKG2C+). Seven sequenced donors out of eight were HCMV-seropositive, one seronegative. Study-wide findings and caveats: Dominant NKG2C+ clonotypes accounted for about 1.0-8% of CD8+ T cells in over 5 donors.

The germline gives CDR1 SGDLS, CDR2 YYNGEE. This CDR3 contains 17 residues. TCRdb processed the 5' RACE reads again and assigns one entry to each CDR3 protein, with no DNA. This table lists about 370,000 distinct CDR3 sequences. The receptor comes from a woman in her forties or fifties in good health. The chain uses TRBV9 and TRBJ2-1; there is no DNA to check the TCRdb D call of TRBD1. The sample was blood T cells: a sorted CD56 or NKG2C T cell subset, CD4+ or CD8+ T cells, or bulk PBMC T cells (not recorded which). The CDR3 spells CASSPPGVGSSYNEQFF.